These 23 T cell receptor beta chains came from one sample sequenced in a study of T-cell reconstitution after alpha-beta-depleted transplantation in children. Preparation of the TCRbeta library used unique molecular identifiers. TCRdb re-called the PCR reads with MiXCR, one entry per CDR3 protein. The sample includes 610,000 or so distinct CDR3 sequences, 25% to 30% seen only once; the top ten take around a third. The sample in question was PBMCs, obtained before TCRalphabeta/CD19-depleted stem cell transplant. The origin of the receptors is a boy in the first two years of life with Wiskott-Aldrich syndrome, due to receive a stem cell transplant.

This clonotype was detected a few times. The chain uses TRBV28 and TRBJ2-5, with unresolved D. V lost 3 bases and J lost 1, with 9 bases in between. The CDR3 has 14 amino acids. Germline assignment: CDR1 MDHEN and CDR2 SYDVKM. The CDR3 bases are TGTGCCAGCAGTTTCCGACACCGCCAAGAGACCCAGTACTTC. It encodes CASSFRHRQETQYF.

The rearrangement uses TRBV24-1 and TRBJ2-1; 8 bases align to TRBD2. CDR1 KGHDR and CDR2 SFDVKD come from the germline V gene. V shed 6 bases and J 1 base; nucleotides not matched to a gene: 4. The CDR3 extends over 15 amino acids. The DNA for the CDR3 is TGTGCCACCAGTTCCAGCGGGAGTTCCTACAATGAGCAGTTCTTC. Its translation: CATSSSGSSYNEQFF.

The V gene is TRBV28, the J gene TRBJ2-7; D unresolved. V lost 6 bases, J lost 1 base, and 13 bases lay in between. The length of the CDR3 is 14 residues. Germline V lookup: CDR1 MDHEN, CDR2 SYDVKM. CDR3 DNA sequence: TGTGCCAGCAGGGCCTACGTGAGTTCCTACGAGCAGTACTTC. Translating it yields CASRAYVSSYEQYF.

A few counts support this clonotype. This chain uses TRBV23-1 with TRBJ1-1; no clear D. TRBV23-1 is an ORF, and what it does is uncertain. The CDR3 spans 18 residues. V shed 0 bases and J shed 10 bases, with 27 bases lying between them. CDR3 in DNA: TGCGCCAGCAGTCAATCCAGCCCCATCCGCATGAAAACTGATGGAGCTTTCTTT. It codes for CASSQSSPIRMKTDGAFF.

The genes are TRBV12-3 or TRBV12-4 and TRBJ2-1, with 14 bases fitting TRBD2. Trimming at V came to 6 bases and at J to 9 bases, leaving 10 bases not matched to a gene. This CDR3 region has 16 residues. CDR3 DNA sequence: TGTGCCAGCAGACGGGGACTAGCGGGAGTGCTCAGTGAGCAGTTCTTC. Encoded protein: CASRRGLAGVLSEQFF.

This clonotype was picked up a small number of times. The chain couples TRBV12-3 or TRBV12-4 to TRBJ2-1; no reliable D call. The V gene lost 2 bases and the J gene lost 0 bases, with 8 bases spanning the gap. The CDR3 has 15 residues. CDR3 amino acids: CASSLWALSYNEQFF. As DNA, the CDR3 is TGTGCCAGCAGTTTATGGGCCCTCTCCTACAATGAGCAGTTCTTC.

The V and J genes are TRBV4-2 and TRBJ1-2, with D perhaps TRBD1 (5 bases). V was cut by 0 bases and J by 3 bases, with 20 bases left in between. The length of the CDR3 is 18 residues. The germline gives CDR1 LGHNA, CDR2 YNFKEQ. The CDR3 nucleotides are TGTGCCAGCAGCCAAGATCTTGGGAGGGGAGGAGACTACTATGGCTACACCTTC. This translates into CASSQDLGRGGDYYGYTF.

V and J are TRBV18 and TRBJ2-5; D might be TRBD1 or TRBD2, each matching 5 bases. Germline CDR1 is KGHSH and CDR2 is LQKENI. The CDR3 loop spans 18 amino acids. V lost 3 bases, J lost 5 bases, and 25 bases lay in between. CDR3 bases: TGTGCCAGCTCACCTCCCCAGCCCAGGGTCCGGGATCGGGAGACCCAGTACTTC. Translation gives CASSPPQPRVRDRETQYF.

This clonotype was counted only a few times. The chain employs TRBV7-2 and TRBJ1-1, with D perhaps matching TRBD1 (5 bases). V shed 2 bases and J shed 0 bases, with 10 bases lying between them. The CDR3 has 15 residues. Germline lookup yields CDR1 SGHTA and CDR2 FQGNSA. CDR3 sequence: CASSLIGGLNTEAFF. CDR3 DNA: TGTGCCAGCAGCTTAATCGGGGGGTTGAACACTGAAGCTTTCTTT.

V is TRBV5-1 and J is TRBJ2-1; maybe TRBD1 (5 bases). The CDR3 has 16 amino acids. The germline V gene encodes CDR1 SGHRS and CDR2 YFSETQ. Between the trimmed V and J ends, which lost 3 bases and 0 bases, there was a span of 13 bases. The CDR3 reads CASSSLGRGSYNEQFF. CDR3 DNA sequence: TGCGCCAGCAGCTCCCTTGGAAGGGGCTCCTACAATGAGCAGTTCTTC.

This clonotype was counted a few times. The chain recombines TRBV10-3 with TRBJ1-2, with D possibly matching TRBD1 (5 bases). The germline V gene encodes CDR1 ENHRY and CDR2 SYGVKD. V lost 10 bases and J 1 base, leaving 13 bases between the germline ends. CDR3 length: 13 amino acids. CDR3 coding DNA: TGTGCCACCGGTGAGGGGATTAACTATGGCTACACCTTC. This sequence encodes CATGEGINYGYTF.

This clonotype turned up a few times. The chain is built from TRBV12-5 and TRBJ2-1; 9 bases map to TRBD2. Germline V gene sequence: CDR1 LGHNT, CDR2 FRNRAP. V gave up 6 bases and J gave up 3 bases; unmatched junction bases: 9. CDR3 length: 16 residues. The CDR3 spells CASGPPSGVFYNEQFF. CDR3 in DNA: TGTGCTAGTGGACCTCCTAGCGGGGTATTCTACAATGAGCAGTTCTTC.

This clonotype was observed a few times. The chain combines TRBV5-1 with TRBJ1-3, with no clear D. This CDR3 contains 15 residues. The V gene lost 0 bases and the J gene lost 0 bases, with 7 bases spanning the gap. Germline CDR1 SGHRS, CDR2 YFSETQ. The CDR3 loop is CASSLVAGSGNTIYF. The CDR3 region has the DNA TGCGCCAGCAGCTTGGTAGCCGGCTCTGGAAACACCATATATTTT. The entire variable domain, with the rest obtained from reference TRBV5-1 and TRBJ1-3, is as follows: KAGVTQTPRYLIKTRGQQVTLSCSPISGHRSVSWYQQTPGQGLQFLFEYFSETQRNKGNFPGRFSGRQFSNSRSEMNVSTLELGDSALYLCASSLVAGSGNTIYFGEGSWLTVV.

V is TRBV12-3 or TRBV12-4 and J is TRBJ1-1; D not resolved. Trimming removed 10 bases at V and 7 bases at J, with 16 bases between. The CDR3 sequence is 12 residues long. Written as DNA, the CDR3 is TGTGCCACCTCGAGCGGAAAGCTTGAAGCTTTCTTT. It encodes CATSSGKLEAFF.

The rearrangement joins TRBV7-9 to TRBJ2-2; D is undetermined. Germline values: CDR1 SEHNR, CDR2 FQNEAQ (reference sequence). The CDR3 totals 15 residues. V lost 2 bases and J 3 bases, leaving 10 bases between the germline ends. The CDR3 DNA follows: TGTGCCAGCAGCTTACGGGCCGTGGACACCGGGGAGCTGTTTTTT. Residues: CASSLRAVDTGELFF.

The rearrangement links TRBV9 to TRBJ2-7; D ambiguous. Germline CDR1 is SGDLS and CDR2 is YYNGEE. The V end lost 7 bases, the J end lost 6 bases, and 26 bases lay between the germline ends. The CDR3 contains 16 residues. Written as DNA, the CDR3 is TGTGCCAGCGGAGCCCACGCCAGGACGTGGATTGGCGAGCAGTACTTC. The encoded protein is CASGAHARTWIGEQYF.

This clonotype was found a few times. The chain joins TRBV5-1 to TRBJ2-1; D may be TRBD1 (5 bases). V was shortened by 0 bases and J by 0 bases, with 10 bases between the two germline ends. Germline assignment: CDR1 SGHRS and CDR2 YFSETQ. The CDR3 sequence is 16 residues long. This CDR3 reads CASSLEGASSYNEQFF. CDR3 DNA sequence: TGCGCCAGCAGCTTGGAAGGGGCGAGCTCCTACAATGAGCAGTTCTTC.

The chain links TRBV11-2 to TRBJ2-7, with D unclear. This CDR3 has 16 residues. Per the germline V gene, CDR1 is SGHAT and CDR2 is FQNNGV. Trimming removed 2 bases from V and 4 bases from J, with 18 bases in between. The CDR3: CASSLTLSSTPYEQYF. The CDR3 DNA sequence: TGTGCCAGCAGCTTAACACTAAGTTCGACGCCTTACGAGCAGTACTTC.

The chain couples TRBV5-1 to TRBJ2-2, with TRBD2 as a possible D gene (6 bases). CDR1 is SGHRS, CDR2 YFSETQ, per germline. V lost 4 bases to trimming and J lost 5 bases, with 21 bases between them. The CDR3 extends over 17 amino acids. In DNA, the CDR3 is TGCGCCAGCAGCCTCATTCCGGGGTTTGGGGGGACCGGGGAGCTGTTTTTT. It specifies CASSLIPGFGGTGELFF.

For this clonotype: This could be a read error, since a much larger clone is one nucleotide away. The chain recombines TRBV5-1 with TRBJ2-1; 9 bases map to TRBD1. J was trimmed by 4 bases and V by 0 bases; bases with no gene match: 2. Germline-derived CDR1 and CDR2 are SGHRS and YFSETQ. This CDR3 region has 15 residues. CDR3 loop: CASSLAGQGYNEQFF. The CDR3 nucleotides are TGCGCCAGCAGCTTGGCGGGACAGGGATACAATGAGCAGTTCTTC. The complete variable domain, with remaining parts taken from reference TRBV5-1 and TRBJ2-1, reads KAGVTQTPRYLIKTRGQQVTLSCSPISGHRSVSWYQQTPGQGLQFLFEYFSETQRNKGNFPGRFSGRQFSNSRSEMNVSTLELGDSALYLCASSLAGQGYNEQFFGPGTRLTVL.

This clonotype came up a few times. The J gene is TRBJ2-5, the V gene TRBV12-3 or TRBV12-4; D is uncertain. V was cut by 3 bases and J by 3 bases, with 8 bases left in between. There are 13 residues in the CDR3. In nucleotides, the CDR3 is TGTGCCAGCAGTTTCGTGGGTAAAGAGACCCAGTACTTC. This codes for CASSFVGKETQYF.

This clonotype appeared a few times. This chain links TRBV2 with TRBJ2-7, with D perhaps TRBD1 or TRBD2 (6 bases each). CDR1 and CDR2 (germline): SNHLY, FYNNEI. The CDR3 loop spans 17 amino acids. With 8 bases removed from V and 2 bases from J, the gap between germline ends came to 25 bases. The CDR3 DNA reads TGTGCCAGCGGGGGGACCTTTACAGGGACGAGGCCCTACGAGCAGTACTTC. It is translated as CASGGTFTGTRPYEQYF.

The chain couples TRBV20-1 to TRBJ2-1; D is unclear. Germline CDR1 and CDR2: DFQATT and SNEGSKA (reference sequence). The length of the CDR3 is 13 residues. The germline V and J ends were trimmed by 5 bases and 1 base, with 9 bases remaining between them. The CDR3: CSAGKESYNEQFF. The CDR3 DNA follows: TGCAGTGCTGGTAAGGAGTCCTACAATGAGCAGTTCTTC.